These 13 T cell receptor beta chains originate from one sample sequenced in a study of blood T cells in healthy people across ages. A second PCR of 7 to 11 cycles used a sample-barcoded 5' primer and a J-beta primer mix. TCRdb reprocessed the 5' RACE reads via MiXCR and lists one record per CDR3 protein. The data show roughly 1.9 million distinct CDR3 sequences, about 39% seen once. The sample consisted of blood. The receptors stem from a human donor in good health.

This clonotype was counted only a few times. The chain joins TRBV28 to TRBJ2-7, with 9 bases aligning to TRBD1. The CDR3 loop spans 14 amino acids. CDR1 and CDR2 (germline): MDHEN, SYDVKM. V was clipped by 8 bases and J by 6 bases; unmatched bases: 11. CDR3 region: CASGSTNRGLEQYF. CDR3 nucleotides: TGTGCCAGCGGTTCGACCAACAGGGGGCTCGAGCAGTACTTC.

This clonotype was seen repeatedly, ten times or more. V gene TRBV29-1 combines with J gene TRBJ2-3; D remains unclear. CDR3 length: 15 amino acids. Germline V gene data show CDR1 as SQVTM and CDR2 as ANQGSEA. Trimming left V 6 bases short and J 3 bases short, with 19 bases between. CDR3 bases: TGCAGCGTCATCGTTCTTACTCGGGTTACAGATACGCAGTATTTT. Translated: CSVIVLTRVTDTQYF.

CDR3 DNA: TGTGCCATCAGTGGAAAGGGACAGGTCACTGAAGCTTTCTTT. Translation gives CAISGKGQVTEAFF. The rearrangement links TRBV10-3 to TRBJ1-1, with 8 bases aligning to TRBD1. Germline CDR1 is ENHRY and CDR2 is SYGVKD. V gave up 4 bases and J gave up 4 bases; unmatched junction bases: 5. The CDR3 spans 14 residues.

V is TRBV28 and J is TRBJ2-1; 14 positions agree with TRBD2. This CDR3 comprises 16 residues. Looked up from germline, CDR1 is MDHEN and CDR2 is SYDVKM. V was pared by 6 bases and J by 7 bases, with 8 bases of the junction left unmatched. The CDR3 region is CASSLPGLAGANEQFF. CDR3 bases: TGTGCCAGCAGCCTACCGGGACTAGCGGGGGCTAATGAGCAGTTCTTC.

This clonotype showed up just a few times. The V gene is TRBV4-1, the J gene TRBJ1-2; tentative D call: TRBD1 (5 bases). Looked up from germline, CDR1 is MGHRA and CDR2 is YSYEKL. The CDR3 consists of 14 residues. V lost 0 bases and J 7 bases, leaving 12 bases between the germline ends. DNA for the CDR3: TGCGCCAGCAGCCAAGATTGGGACGGTTTTGGCTACACCTTC. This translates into CASSQDWDGFGYTF.

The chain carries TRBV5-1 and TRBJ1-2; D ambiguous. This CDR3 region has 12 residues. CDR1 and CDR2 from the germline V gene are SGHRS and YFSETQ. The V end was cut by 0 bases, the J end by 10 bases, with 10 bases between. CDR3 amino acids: CASSLGASPYTF. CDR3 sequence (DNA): TGCGCCAGCAGCTTGGGGGCCAGTCCCTACACCTTC.

This chain's CDR3 is CASSPGAPQETQYF. The CDR3 DNA sequence: TGTGCCAGCTCACCAGGGGCACCCCAAGAGACCCAGTACTTC. This chain links TRBV18 with TRBJ2-5; the D gene is possibly TRBD1 (5 bases). V was pared by 2 bases and J by 1 base, with 8 bases between. This CDR3 region has 14 residues. CDR1 KGHSH and CDR2 LQKENI come from the germline V gene.

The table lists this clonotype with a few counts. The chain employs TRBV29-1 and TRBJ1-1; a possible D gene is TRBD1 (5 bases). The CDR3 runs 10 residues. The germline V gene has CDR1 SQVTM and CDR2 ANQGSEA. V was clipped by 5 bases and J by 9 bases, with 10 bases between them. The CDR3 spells CSVHRSKAFF. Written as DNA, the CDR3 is TGCAGCGTTCACAGGTCCAAAGCTTTCTTT.

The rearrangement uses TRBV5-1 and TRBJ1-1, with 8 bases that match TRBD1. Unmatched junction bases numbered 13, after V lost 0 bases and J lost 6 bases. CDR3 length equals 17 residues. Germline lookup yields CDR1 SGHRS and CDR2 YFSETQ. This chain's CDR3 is CASSLGQGSPRGAEAFF. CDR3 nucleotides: TGCGCCAGCAGCTTGGGACAGGGGTCTCCAAGGGGCGCTGAAGCTTTCTTT.

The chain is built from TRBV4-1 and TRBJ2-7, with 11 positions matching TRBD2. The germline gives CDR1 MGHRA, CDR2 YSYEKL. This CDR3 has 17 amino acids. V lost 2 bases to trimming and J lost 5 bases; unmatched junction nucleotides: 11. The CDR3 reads CASSQRAAILAGDEQYF. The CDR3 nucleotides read TGCGCCAGCAGCCAAAGAGCGGCTATACTAGCGGGGGACGAGCAGTACTTC.

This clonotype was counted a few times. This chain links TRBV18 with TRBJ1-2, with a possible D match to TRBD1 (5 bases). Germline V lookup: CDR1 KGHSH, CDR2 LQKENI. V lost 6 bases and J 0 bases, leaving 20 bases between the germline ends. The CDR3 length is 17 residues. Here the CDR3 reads CASSRWLQGEANYGYTF. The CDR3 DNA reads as TGTGCCAGCTCCCGCTGGCTCCAGGGAGAAGCTAACTATGGCTACACCTTC.

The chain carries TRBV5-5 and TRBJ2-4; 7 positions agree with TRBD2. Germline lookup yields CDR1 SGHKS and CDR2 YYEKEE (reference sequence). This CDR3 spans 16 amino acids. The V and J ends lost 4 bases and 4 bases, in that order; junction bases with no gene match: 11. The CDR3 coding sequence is TGTGCCAGCAGCCGTACCGGGACTAACCCAAAAAACATTCAGTACTTC. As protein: CASSRTGTNPKNIQYF.

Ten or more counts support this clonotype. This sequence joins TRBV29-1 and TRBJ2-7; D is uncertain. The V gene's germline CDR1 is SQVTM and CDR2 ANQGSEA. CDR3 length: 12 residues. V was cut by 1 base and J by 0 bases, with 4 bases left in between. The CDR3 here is CSVEADSYEQYF. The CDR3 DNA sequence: TGCAGCGTTGAAGCGGACTCCTACGAGCAGTACTTC.